A selection of T cell receptor beta chains follows, all from one sample in a study of blood T cell repertoires in COVID-19. Some clones are missing from TCRdb's copy, which holds only in-frame ones; the method was immunoSEQ multiplex PCR. The sample has 150,000 to 200,000 clones, under 80% seen once; the top ten hold roughly a sixth. Sequencing input: PBMCs or T cells enriched from blood (not recorded which). These receptors originate from a woman aged 45-59 years with acute COVID-19. The CDR3 runs from the conserved cysteine through the conserved F or W. D genes are given only for firm matches. Some rows have no size entry. The others give once, few or many, or a class for an expanded clone.

d_call: TRBD2
clone_size: .
v_call: TRBV5-4
j_call: TRBJ2-3
cdr3_nt: TGTGCCAGCAGAGCGGGGCGGAATTCAGATACGCAGTATTTT
cdr3_aa: CASRAGRNSDTQYF

d_call: .
clone_size: .
v_call: TRBV7-6
j_call: TRBJ2-5
cdr3_nt: TGTGCCAGCAGACGGTCCTGGGGGCGTCCTGAGACCCAGTACTTC
cdr3_aa: CASRRSWGRPETQYF

d_call: TRBD2
clone_size: few
v_call: TRBV5-1
j_call: TRBJ2-5
cdr3_nt: TGCGCCAGCAGCCTGATAGGACTAGCGGGGGGCCCTAGCGATCAAGAGACCCAGTACTTC
cdr3_aa: CASSLIGLAGGPSDQETQYF

d_call: .
clone_size: .
v_call: TRBV19
j_call: TRBJ2-2
cdr3_nt: TGTGCCAGTAGTATCACAGGTATCTGGAACACCGGGGAGCTGTTTTTT
cdr3_aa: CASSITGIWNTGELFF

d_call: TRBD1
clone_size: .
v_call: TRBV28
j_call: TRBJ1-6
cdr3_nt: TGTGCCAGCAGTCTTCGACAGGGTTTATCACCCCTCCACTTT
cdr3_aa: CASSLRQGLSPLHF

d_call: .
clone_size: .
v_call: TRBV6-5
j_call: TRBJ2-1
cdr3_nt: TGTGCCAGCAGCCAACAGGGGACTCCTTACAATGAGCAGTTCTTC
cdr3_aa: CASSQQGTPYNEQFF

d_call: TRBD1
clone_size: once
v_call: TRBV19
j_call: TRBJ1-6
cdr3_nt: TGTGCCAGTAGTATCGTTGCGGCAGGGGGAAAATCCTATAATTCACCCCTCCACTTT
cdr3_aa: CASSIVAAGGKSYNSPLHF

d_call: .
clone_size: .
v_call: TRBV4-1
j_call: TRBJ1-6
cdr3_nt: TGCGCCAGCAGCCAAGAATGGGGCCGGAGTTCACCCCTCCACTTT
cdr3_aa: CASSQEWGRSSPLHF

d_call: TRBD1
clone_size: .
v_call: TRBV15
j_call: TRBJ1-1
cdr3_nt: TGTGCCACCAGCAAGGGACAGATTGAAGCTTTCTTT
cdr3_aa: CATSKGQIEAFF

d_call: .
clone_size: .
v_call: TRBV19
j_call: TRBJ1-2
cdr3_nt: TGTGCCAGTAGTCCGAGACAGGACTATGGCTACACCTTC
cdr3_aa: CASSPRQDYGYTF

d_call: .
clone_size: once
v_call: TRBV29-1
j_call: TRBJ1-2
cdr3_nt: TGCAGCGTATCTGGGCTACCTAACTATGGCTACACCTTC
cdr3_aa: CSVSGLPNYGYTF

d_call: .
clone_size: .
v_call: TRBV24-1
j_call: TRBJ1-1
cdr3_nt: TGTGCCACCAGTGATTCGCAAGGTGGAGGACGCACTGAAGCTTTCTTT
cdr3_aa: CATSDSQGGGRTEAFF

d_call: .
clone_size: few
v_call: TRBV19
j_call: TRBJ1-5
cdr3_nt: TGTGCCAGTAGTGGGGGAACAGGGATTGGGTATAGCAATCAGCCCCAGCATTTT
cdr3_aa: CASSGGTGIGYSNQPQHF

d_call: .
clone_size: .
v_call: TRBV28
j_call: TRBJ1-1
cdr3_nt: TGTGCCAGCAGTCCACGTGGGGGCGCTTTGGTGGCTTTCTTT
cdr3_aa: CASSPRGGALVAFF

d_call: .
clone_size: few
v_call: TRBV10-1
j_call: TRBJ1-1
cdr3_nt: TGCGCCAGCAGGAAAGATCCCAGGGGTGAAGCTTTCTTT
cdr3_aa: CASRKDPRGEAFF

d_call: TRBD2
clone_size: once
v_call: TRBV19
j_call: TRBJ2-5
cdr3_nt: TGTGCCAGTAGTACCCGGACTAGCGGGCTTTCCGGCGAGACCCAGTACTTC
cdr3_aa: CASSTRTSGLSGETQYF

d_call: TRBD1
clone_size: once
v_call: TRBV25-1
j_call: TRBJ1-1
cdr3_nt: TGTGCCAGCAGTGCTAACAGGGGGGGAAACACTGAAGCTTTCTTT
cdr3_aa: CASSANRGGNTEAFF

d_call: .
clone_size: .
v_call: TRBV19
j_call: TRBJ1-2
cdr3_nt: TGTGCCAGTATCATCACGGGAGCTAACTATGGCTACACCTTC
cdr3_aa: CASIITGANYGYTF

d_call: .
clone_size: .
v_call: TRBV12-5
j_call: TRBJ1-1
cdr3_nt: TGTGCTAGTGGTCCTCAGGCGAACACTGAAGCTTTCTTT
cdr3_aa: CASGPQANTEAFF

d_call: TRBD1
clone_size: .
v_call: TRBV5-1
j_call: TRBJ1-2
cdr3_nt: TGCGCCAGCAGCCCACAGGGGGATGGCTACACCTTC
cdr3_aa: CASSPQGDGYTF

d_call: TRBD2
clone_size: .
v_call: TRBV4-3
j_call: TRBJ2-1
cdr3_nt: TGCGCCAGCAGCCAAGCCGGTTCAGCGGGGGCATCCTACAATGAGCAGTTCTTC
cdr3_aa: CASSQAGSAGASYNEQFF

d_call: TRBD1
clone_size: .
v_call: TRBV11-3
j_call: TRBJ1-4
cdr3_nt: TGTGCCAGCAGCCCAGGGACAGGGGGTCATGAAAAACTGTTTTTT
cdr3_aa: CASSPGTGGHEKLFF

d_call: .
clone_size: .
v_call: TRBV11-1
j_call: TRBJ1-6
cdr3_nt: TGTGCCAGCGTCGGGCAGGGAAGTTCACCCCTCCACTTT
cdr3_aa: CASVGQGSSPLHF

d_call: .
clone_size: .
v_call: TRBV7-2
j_call: TRBJ1-5
cdr3_nt: TGTGCCAGCAGCTTAGATGACGGGGGAAGGAATCAGCCCCAGCATTTT
cdr3_aa: CASSLDDGGRNQPQHF

d_call: .
clone_size: few
v_call: TRBV30
j_call: TRBJ1-1
cdr3_nt: TGTGCCTGGAGTCTCCGGGGGAACACTGAAGCTTTCTTT
cdr3_aa: CAWSLRGNTEAFF

d_call: .
clone_size: .
v_call: TRBV25-1
j_call: TRBJ2-2
cdr3_nt: TGTGCCAGCAAGGAGGGGCGAGACACCGGGGAGCTGTTTTTT
cdr3_aa: CASKEGRDTGELFF

d_call: .
clone_size: once
v_call: TRBV28
j_call: TRBJ2-3
cdr3_nt: TGTGCCAGCAGTTCCCCGGCCCAGGGCACAGATACGCAGTATTTT
cdr3_aa: CASSSPAQGTDTQYF

d_call: .
clone_size: .
v_call: TRBV11-2
j_call: TRBJ1-2
cdr3_nt: TGTGCCAGCAGCTTAGATCTCGCGTTAGGCTACACCTTC
cdr3_aa: CASSLDLALGYTF

d_call: .
clone_size: .
v_call: TRBV14
j_call: TRBJ1-4
cdr3_nt: TGTGCCAGCAGCCAAGCCCTTGCAACTAATGAAAAACTGTTTTTT
cdr3_aa: CASSQALATNEKLFF

d_call: .
clone_size: .
v_call: TRBV5-1
j_call: TRBJ2-3
cdr3_nt: TGCGCCAGCAGCCGACAGGAAGATACGCAGTATTTT
cdr3_aa: CASSRQEDTQYF

d_call: .
clone_size: once
v_call: TRBV5-1
j_call: TRBJ1-1
cdr3_nt: TGCGCCAGCTCTTCGGGCGCGGGCACTGAAGCTTTCTTT
cdr3_aa: CASSSGAGTEAFF

d_call: TRBD1
clone_size: .
v_call: TRBV14
j_call: TRBJ1-2
cdr3_nt: TGTGCCAGCAGCCTAGACAGGGATTACGGCTACACCTTC
cdr3_aa: CASSLDRDYGYTF

d_call: .
clone_size: .
v_call: TRBV5-1
j_call: TRBJ1-1
cdr3_nt: TGCGCCAGCAGCCGGGAGACTGGGAGAGTCACTGAAGCTTTCTTT
cdr3_aa: CASSRETGRVTEAFF

d_call: .
clone_size: .
v_call: TRBV15
j_call: TRBJ2-5
cdr3_nt: TGTGCCACCAGCGACCGGGACCAAGAGACCCAGTACTTC
cdr3_aa: CATSDRDQETQYF

d_call: .
clone_size: .
v_call: TRBV5-6
j_call: TRBJ1-1
cdr3_nt: TGTGCCAGCAGCTTGCTGGGGGCGAACACTGAAGCTTTCTTT
cdr3_aa: CASSLLGANTEAFF

d_call: TRBD1
clone_size: .
v_call: TRBV5-1
j_call: TRBJ1-2
cdr3_nt: TGCGCCAGCAGCACCGTTACAGGGGGCGACTATGGCTACACCTTC
cdr3_aa: CASSTVTGGDYGYTF

d_call: TRBD1
clone_size: .
v_call: TRBV5-1
j_call: TRBJ1-1
cdr3_nt: TGCGCCAGCAAATTCGGCGCCCCGGGACAGAGTGAAGCTTTCTTT
cdr3_aa: CASKFGAPGQSEAFF

d_call: .
clone_size: few
v_call: TRBV11-2
j_call: TRBJ1-1
cdr3_nt: TGTGCCAGCAGCTTAAGGGGGTCGGACACTGAAGCTTTCTTT
cdr3_aa: CASSLRGSDTEAFF

d_call: TRBD1
clone_size: .
v_call: TRBV28
j_call: TRBJ1-1
cdr3_nt: TGTGCCAGCAGTCCAGGGACAGTTGAAGCTTTCTTT
cdr3_aa: CASSPGTVEAFF

d_call: TRBD1
clone_size: .
v_call: TRBV5-1
j_call: TRBJ1-2
cdr3_nt: TGCGCCAGCAGCCAGGACAGGTTGAGCGGCTACACCTTC
cdr3_aa: CASSQDRLSGYTF

d_call: TRBD1
clone_size: .
v_call: TRBV5-8
j_call: TRBJ1-6
cdr3_nt: TGTGCCAGCAGATCGGGACAGGCTAATTCACCCCTCCACTTT
cdr3_aa: CASRSGQANSPLHF

d_call: TRBD1
clone_size: .
v_call: TRBV7-9
j_call: TRBJ1-6
cdr3_nt: TGTGCCAGCAGCTCCCCCCGAGACAGGGATAGTTCACCCCTCCACTTT
cdr3_aa: CASSSPRDRDSSPLHF

d_call: TRBD1
clone_size: .
v_call: TRBV28
j_call: TRBJ1-1
cdr3_nt: TGTGCCAGCAGTTTAACAGGGGGCGCCCCAGCTTTCTTT
cdr3_aa: CASSLTGGAPAFF

d_call: .
clone_size: few
v_call: TRBV29-1
j_call: TRBJ1-5
cdr3_nt: TGCAGCGTTGCACCAGGGTCCGATCAGCCCCAGCATTTT
cdr3_aa: CSVAPGSDQPQHF

d_call: TRBD1
clone_size: .
v_call: TRBV28
j_call: TRBJ1-1
cdr3_nt: TGTGCCAGCAGTCCGGCCCAGGGGGTCATGAACACTGAAGCTTTCTTT
cdr3_aa: CASSPAQGVMNTEAFF

d_call: TRBD1
clone_size: .
v_call: TRBV27
j_call: TRBJ2-2
cdr3_nt: TGTGCCAGCAGCCCAAGGGACAGAGCTACCGGGGAGCTGTTTTTT
cdr3_aa: CASSPRDRATGELFF

d_call: .
clone_size: .
v_call: TRBV29-1
j_call: TRBJ2-3
cdr3_nt: TGCAGCGCCGATCGAAGAGAGGACACAGATACGCAGTATTTT
cdr3_aa: CSADRREDTDTQYF

d_call: .
clone_size: .
v_call: TRBV12-3/TRBV12-4
j_call: TRBJ1-2
cdr3_nt: TGTGCCAGCAGTACAGGGTATGGCTACACCTTC
cdr3_aa: CASSTGYGYTF

d_call: TRBD2
clone_size: .
v_call: TRBV7-9
j_call: TRBJ2-5
cdr3_nt: TGTGCCAGCAGCTTAGCTAGCGGGGTTGAGACCCAGTACTTC
cdr3_aa: CASSLASGVETQYF

d_call: .
clone_size: .
v_call: TRBV5-1
j_call: TRBJ1-1
cdr3_nt: TGCGCCAGCACCTCCCGGTTTGCGGACACTGAAGCTTTCTTT
cdr3_aa: CASTSRFADTEAFF

d_call: .
clone_size: .
v_call: TRBV6-5
j_call: TRBJ1-3
cdr3_nt: TGTGCCAGCAGCGGGAGGGACCGCTTAAACACCATATATTTT
cdr3_aa: CASSGRDRLNTIYF

d_call: .
clone_size: .
v_call: TRBV12-3/TRBV12-4
j_call: TRBJ1-2
cdr3_nt: TGTGCCAGCAGCAAGCGGACGGACTATGGCTACACCTTC
cdr3_aa: CASSKRTDYGYTF

d_call: .
clone_size: .
v_call: TRBV27
j_call: TRBJ2-1
cdr3_nt: TGTGCCAGCAGGGGAAGGACAGCCGGATCGGGGCAGTTCTTC
cdr3_aa: CASRGRTAGSGQFF

d_call: .
clone_size: .
v_call: TRBV27
j_call: TRBJ1-5
cdr3_nt: TGTGCCAGCAGTTTGAGGACACCCAGCAATCAGCCCCAGCATTTT
cdr3_aa: CASSLRTPSNQPQHF

d_call: .
clone_size: .
v_call: TRBV28
j_call: TRBJ1-3
cdr3_nt: TGTGCCAGTACAACCTCCTCTGGAAACACCATATATTTT
cdr3_aa: CASTTSSGNTIYF

d_call: TRBD1
clone_size: .
v_call: TRBV5-1
j_call: TRBJ1-6
cdr3_nt: TGCGCCAGCAGAGGGGACAGGGTGACCAATTCACCCCTCCACTTT
cdr3_aa: CASRGDRVTNSPLHF

d_call: .
clone_size: .
v_call: TRBV7-2
j_call: TRBJ2-2
cdr3_nt: TGTGCCAGCAGCCCCCCGTACGGGAACACCGGGGAGCTGTTTTTT
cdr3_aa: CASSPPYGNTGELFF